This TCR beta chain comes out of a study of CD8+ T cells in alopecia areata. Study outcomes and limitations: Sequence data from scalp samples additionally include resident alphabeta T cells of normal skin. Clonality exceeded that of normal scalp in lesional scalp, most notably in alopecia totalis/universalis. Mice gave a clearer picture of TCR sharing than patients did, possibly for HLA-related reasons.

PBMCs served as the source from which CD4+ and CD8+ T cells were sorted. About this clone: What it binds is unknown.

In each case, RNA was isolated and then reverse transcribed into cDNA as the sequencing template. Some clones are missing from TCRdb's copy, which holds only in-frame ones; the method was immunoSEQ multiplex PCR. The sample holds 93,000 or so clones, 55% seen once. Sequenced sample: CD4+ T cells sorted from blood. The TCR originated in a human donor in good health.

CDR3 in DNA: TGTGCCAGCTTGAAGGGGGGTAATAGCAATCAGCCCCAGCATTTT. It codes for CASLKGGNSNQPQHF. J is TRBJ1-5 and V is TRBV6-5; D is perhaps TRBD1 (6 bases). The CDR3 spans 15 residues. V dropped 8 bases and J dropped 0 bases, with 14 bases sitting between them. Germline-derived CDR1 and CDR2 are MNHEY and SVGAGI.